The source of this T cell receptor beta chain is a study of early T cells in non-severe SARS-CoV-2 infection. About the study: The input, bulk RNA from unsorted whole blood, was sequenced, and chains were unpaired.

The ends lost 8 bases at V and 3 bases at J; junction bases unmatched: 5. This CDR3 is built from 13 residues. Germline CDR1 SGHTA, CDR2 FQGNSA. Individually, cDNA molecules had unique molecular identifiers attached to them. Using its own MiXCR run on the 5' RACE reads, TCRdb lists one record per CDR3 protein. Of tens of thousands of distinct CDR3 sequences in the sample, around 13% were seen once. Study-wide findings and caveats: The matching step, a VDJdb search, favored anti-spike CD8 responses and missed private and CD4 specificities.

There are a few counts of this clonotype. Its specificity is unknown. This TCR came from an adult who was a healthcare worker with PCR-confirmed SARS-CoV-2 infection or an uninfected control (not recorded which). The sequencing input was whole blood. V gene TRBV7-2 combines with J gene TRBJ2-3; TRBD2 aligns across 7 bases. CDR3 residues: CASVRAGTDTQYF. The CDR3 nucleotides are TGTGCCAGCGTTCGAGCGGGGACAGATACGCAGTATTTT. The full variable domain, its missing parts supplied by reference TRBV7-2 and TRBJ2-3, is GAGVSQSPSNKVTEKGKDVELRCDPISGHTALYWYRQSLGQGLEFLIYFQGNSAPDKSGLPSDRFSAERTGGSVSTLTIQRTQQEDSAVYLCASVRAGTDTQYFGPGTRLTVL.